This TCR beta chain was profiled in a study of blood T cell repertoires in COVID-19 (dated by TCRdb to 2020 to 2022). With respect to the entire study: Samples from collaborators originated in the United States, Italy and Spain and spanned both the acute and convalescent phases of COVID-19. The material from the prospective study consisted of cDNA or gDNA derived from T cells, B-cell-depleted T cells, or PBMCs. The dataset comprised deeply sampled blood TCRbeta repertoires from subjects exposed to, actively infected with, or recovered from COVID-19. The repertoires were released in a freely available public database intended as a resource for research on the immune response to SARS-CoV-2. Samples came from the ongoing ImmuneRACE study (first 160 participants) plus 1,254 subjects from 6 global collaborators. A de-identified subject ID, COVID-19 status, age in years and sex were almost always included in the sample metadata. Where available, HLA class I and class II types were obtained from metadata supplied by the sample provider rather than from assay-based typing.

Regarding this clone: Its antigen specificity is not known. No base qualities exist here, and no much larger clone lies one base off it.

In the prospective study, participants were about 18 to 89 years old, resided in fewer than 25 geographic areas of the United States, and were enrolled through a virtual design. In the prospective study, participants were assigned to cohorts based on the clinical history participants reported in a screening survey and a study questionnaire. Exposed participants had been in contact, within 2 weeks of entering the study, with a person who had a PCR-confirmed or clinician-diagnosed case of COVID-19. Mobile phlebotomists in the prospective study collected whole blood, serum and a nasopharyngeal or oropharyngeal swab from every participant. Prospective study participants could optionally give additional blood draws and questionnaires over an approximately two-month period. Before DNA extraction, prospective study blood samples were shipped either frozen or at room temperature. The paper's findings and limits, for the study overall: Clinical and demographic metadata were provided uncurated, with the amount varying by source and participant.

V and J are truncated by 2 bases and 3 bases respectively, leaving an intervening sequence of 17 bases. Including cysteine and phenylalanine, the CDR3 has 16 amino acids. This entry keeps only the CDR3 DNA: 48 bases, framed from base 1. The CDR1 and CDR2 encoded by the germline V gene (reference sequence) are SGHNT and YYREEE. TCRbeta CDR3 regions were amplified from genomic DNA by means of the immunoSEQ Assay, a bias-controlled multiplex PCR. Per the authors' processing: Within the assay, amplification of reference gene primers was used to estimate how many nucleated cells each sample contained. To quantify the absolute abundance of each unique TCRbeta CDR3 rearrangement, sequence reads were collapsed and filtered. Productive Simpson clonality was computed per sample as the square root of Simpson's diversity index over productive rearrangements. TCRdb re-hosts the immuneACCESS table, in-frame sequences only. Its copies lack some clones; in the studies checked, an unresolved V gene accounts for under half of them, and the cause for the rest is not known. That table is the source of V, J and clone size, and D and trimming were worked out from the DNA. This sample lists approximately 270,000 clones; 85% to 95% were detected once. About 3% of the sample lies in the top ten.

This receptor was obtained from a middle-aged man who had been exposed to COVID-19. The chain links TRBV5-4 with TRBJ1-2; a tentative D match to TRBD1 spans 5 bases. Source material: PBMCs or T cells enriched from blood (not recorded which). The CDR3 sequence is CASSFGTPRGDYGYTF. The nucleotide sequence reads TGTGCCAGCAGCTTTGGGACGCCTCGGGGGGACTATGGCTACACCTTC.